A single sample is the source of the 26 T cell receptor beta chains below, sequenced in a study of T cell repertoires in cytomegalovirus infection. A single record per CDR3 protein comes from TCRdb applying MiXCR to the reads. The repertoire holds hundreds of thousands of distinct CDR3 sequences, with about 42% as singletons. What these receptors recognize is not known. This sample comprised cultured PBMCs, obtained from culture after CMV antigen stimulation. The receptors stem from a human donor in good health (CMV status not recorded). Some clones in this sample may be carry-over from other donors' samples.

This clonotype was found once. The V gene is TRBV7-9, the J gene TRBJ2-7; 8 positions match TRBD1. Unmatched junction bases numbered 11, after V lost 5 bases and J lost 5 bases. In germline, CDR1 is SEHNR, CDR2 FQNEAQ (reference sequence). The CDR3 covers 15 residues. CDR3 amino acids: CASSLEWDRRNEQYF. CDR3 DNA: TGTGCCAGCAGCCTCGAATGGGACAGGAGGAACGAGCAGTACTTC.

The chain carries TRBV29-1 and TRBJ1-1; the D is unclear. Trimming took 4 bases from V and 7 from J, leaving 10 bases between them. The CDR3 has 11 amino acids. CDR1 and CDR2 from the germline V gene are SQVTM and ANQGSEA. CDR3 loop: CSVGWQFEAFF. CDR3 sequence (DNA): TGCAGCGTTGGTTGGCAGTTTGAAGCTTTCTTT.

This clonotype was detected only a few times. The chain links TRBV20-1 to TRBJ2-5; D is unclear. V lost 0 bases, J lost 2 bases, and 10 bases lay in between. The CDR3 runs 14 residues. Looked up from germline, CDR1 is DFQATT and CDR2 is SNEGSKA (reference sequence). CDR3 nucleotides: TGCAGTGCTAGAGATCTGGGCAGTCAAGAGACCCAGTACTTC. Translation: CSARDLGSQETQYF.

The rearrangement joins TRBV20-1 to TRBJ2-5; no definite D call. The CDR3 totals 11 residues. Germline V gene data show CDR1 as DFQATT and CDR2 as SNEGSKA (reference sequence). V shed 4 bases and J shed 5 bases, with 8 bases lying between them. This CDR3 reads CSAIPGETQYF. In nucleotides, the CDR3 is TGCAGTGCTATACCCGGCGAGACCCAGTACTTC.

The J gene is TRBJ2-1, the V gene TRBV11-2, with a weak D call TRBD2 (5 bases). This CDR3 is 12 amino acids long. Between the trimmed V and J ends, which lost 4 bases and 9 bases, there was a span of 10 bases. Germline CDR1 and CDR2: SGHAT and FQNNGV. The CDR3 sequence is CASSSGLPEQFF. The CDR3 DNA reads as TGTGCCAGCAGCTCCGGACTTCCTGAGCAGTTCTTC.

This clonotype came up many times. The chain couples TRBV7-2 to TRBJ1-6; D unresolved. Trimming cost V 2 bases and J 9 bases, with 14 bases left between them. The germline CDR1 and CDR2 sequences are SGHTA and FQGNSA. The CDR3 spans 15 residues. DNA for the CDR3: TGTGCCAGCAGCTTACTTGCGTTGGTGGGTTCACCCCTCCACTTT. Translation gives CASSLLALVGSPLHF. The complete variable domain, with remaining parts taken from reference TRBV7-2 and TRBJ1-6, reads GAGVSQSPSNKVTEKGKDVELRCDPISGHTALYWYRQSLGQGLEFLIYFQGNSAPDKSGLPSDRFSAERTGGSVSTLTIQRTQQEDSAVYLCASSLLALVGSPLHFGNGTRLTVT.

V is TRBV5-6 and J is TRBJ1-6; 7 nucleotides line up with TRBD1. The V gene's germline CDR1 is SGHDT and CDR2 YYEEEE. The junction had 7 bases not matched to a gene; V was cut back by 4 bases and J by 9 bases. CDR3 length: 14 amino acids. The CDR3 DNA reads as TGTGCCAGCAGCCTCAGGGGGAATCGTTCACCCCTCCACTTT. Its protein product is CASSLRGNRSPLHF.

V gene TRBV5-6 combines with J gene TRBJ1-6; D is unresolved. The ends were cut back, 0 bases at V and 8 bases at J, with 9 bases in the middle. The germline gives CDR1 SGHDT, CDR2 YYEEEE. The CDR3 is 14 amino acids. Here the CDR3 DNA reads TGTGCCAGCAGCTTGGTATCGGCGGATTCACCCCTCCACTTT. Translated, it gives CASSLVSADSPLHF.

This rearrangement joins TRBV18 to TRBJ2-1, with a tentative D call TRBD1 (7 bases). The CDR3 spans 14 residues. The V gene lost 6 bases and the J gene lost 0 bases, with 9 bases spanning the gap. Per the germline V gene, CDR1 is KGHSH and CDR2 is LQKENI. CDR3 loop: CASSEGASYNEQFF. The CDR3 DNA sequence: TGTGCCAGCTCGGAGGGGGCCTCCTACAATGAGCAGTTCTTC. Variable domain in full (rest from reference TRBV18 and TRBJ2-1): NAGVMQNPRHLVRRRGQEARLRCSPMKGHSHVYWYRQLPEEGLKFMVYLQKENIIDESGMPKERFSAEFPKEGPSILRIQQVVRGDSAAYFCASSEGASYNEQFFGPGTRLTVL.

This clonotype was detected a few times. The gene calls are TRBV7-2 and TRBJ2-3; 7 nucleotides match TRBD2. There are 14 residues in the CDR3. Germline V gene lookup returns CDR1 SGHTA and CDR2 FQGNSA. V gave up 5 bases and J gave up 4 bases; unmatched junction bases: 6. The CDR3 reads CASSPSSGADTQYF. The CDR3 DNA reads as TGTGCCAGCAGCCCGTCTAGCGGCGCAGATACGCAGTATTTT.

The V call is TRBV12-5, the J call TRBJ2-3; no clear D gene. Trimming shortened V by 5 bases and J by 0 bases, and 9 bases separated the two germline ends. This CDR3 spans 14 amino acids. The V gene's germline CDR1 is LGHNT and CDR2 FRNRAP. CDR3 DNA: TGTGCTAGTGGTCCCAAGGTTAGCACAGATACGCAGTATTTT. It codes for CASGPKVSTDTQYF.

The rearrangement joins TRBV7-4 to TRBJ2-7; a possible D gene is TRBD2 (7 bases). V was pared by 1 base and J by 6 bases, with 10 bases between. This CDR3 spans 13 amino acids. In germline, CDR1 is SGHVT, CDR2 SQSDAQ. Written as DNA, the CDR3 is TGTGCCAGCAGCTTAGGGGGAGGGGGCGAGCAGTACTTC. Its translation: CASSLGGGGEQYF.

The chain couples TRBV28 to TRBJ1-5; 7 nucleotides match TRBD1. The germline V gene encodes CDR1 MDHEN and CDR2 SYDVKM. After removal of 6 bases from V and 6 bases from J, the junction contained 8 bases not matched to a gene. CDR3 length: 14 residues. CDR3: CASRPGTDVQPQHF. CDR3 bases: TGTGCCAGCAGACCGGGGACAGACGTTCAGCCCCAGCATTTT. The whole variable domain, remainder taken from reference TRBV28 and TRBJ1-5, is DVKVTQSSRYLVKRTGEKVFLECVQDMDHENMFWYRQDPGLGLRLIYFSYDVKMKEKGDIPEGYSVSREKKERFSLILESASTNQTSMYLCASRPGTDVQPQHFGDGTRLSIL.

The CDR3 reads CASSPQRGRGDTGELFF. CDR3 nucleotides: TGTGCCAGCAGTCCTCAAAGGGGGCGCGGGGACACCGGGGAGCTGTTTTTT. The chain recombines TRBV6-6 with TRBJ2-2, with D possibly being TRBD1 (7 bases). V lost 5 bases to trimming and J lost 3 bases, with 19 bases between them. This CDR3 has 17 amino acids. Germline CDR1 and CDR2: MNHNY and SVGAGI (reference sequence).

This chain connects TRBV7-2 to TRBJ2-3; 9 bases are shared with TRBD2. V lost 4 bases, J lost 8 bases, and 4 bases stayed unmatched. Germline V gene lookup returns CDR1 SGHTA and CDR2 FQGNSA. The CDR3 is 13 amino acids. CDR3 DNA: TGTGCCAGCAGCTCCGTAGCGGGAGCTACGCAGTATTTT. It specifies CASSSVAGATQYF.

This chain joins TRBV6-2 or TRBV6-3 and TRBJ2-1, with D tentatively TRBD2 (6 bases). The germline gives CDR1 MNHEY, CDR2 SVGEGT. V was pared by 5 bases and J by 1 base, with 12 bases between. The CDR3 covers 15 residues. The CDR3 DNA reads as TGTGCCAGCAGTCCACGGGACTCGTCCTACAATGAGCAGTTCTTC. Its translation is CASSPRDSSYNEQFF.

This chain links TRBV12-3 or TRBV12-4 with TRBJ2-3; the D is unclear. This CDR3 spans 13 amino acids. V was clipped by 6 bases and J by 6 bases, with 13 bases between them. In DNA form, the CDR3 reads TGTGCCAGCAGGACAAACCTGCCGGATACGCAGTATTTT. This codes for CASRTNLPDTQYF.

This clonotype is a singleton in its sample. This chain connects TRBV4-3 to TRBJ2-5; D unresolved. From germline, CDR1 is LGHNA and CDR2 YSLEER. With 0 bases removed from V and 4 bases from J, the gap between germline ends came to 6 bases. The CDR3 runs to 13 residues. In nucleotides, the CDR3 is TGCGCCAGCAGCCAAGAACGGGCAGAGACCCAGTACTTC. Its protein is CASSQERAETQYF.

This chain links TRBV2 with TRBJ2-1; 10 positions match TRBD1. J was trimmed by 8 bases and V by 7 bases; bases with no gene match: 8. CDR1 SNHLY and CDR2 FYNNEI come from the germline V gene. The CDR3 spans 14 residues. The CDR3 reads CASNKGTGVDEQFF. The CDR3 DNA reads TGTGCCAGCAATAAAGGGACAGGGGTCGATGAGCAGTTCTTC.

The chain has TRBV10-3 and TRBJ2-7; TRBD2 might be the D (5 bases). CDR1 and CDR2 from the germline V gene are ENHRY and SYGVKD. The CDR3 loop spans 13 amino acids. V was shortened by 3 bases and J by 2 bases, with 8 bases between the two germline ends. CDR3 coding DNA: TGTGCCATCAGTGAAACAGCGGCCTACGAGCAGTACTTC. It specifies CAISETAAYEQYF.

The chain carries TRBV28 and TRBJ2-1; D is perhaps TRBD2 (5 bases). The CDR3 sequence is 15 residues long. V shed 10 bases and J shed 7 bases, with 23 bases lying between them. Germline V gene lookup returns CDR1 MDHEN and CDR2 SYDVKM. The CDR3 loop reads CATGGLGSVLNEQFF. The CDR3 DNA sequence: TGTGCCACCGGCGGGTTAGGGTCGGTATTAAATGAGCAGTTCTTC. Complete variable domain (other parts from reference TRBV28 and TRBJ2-1): DVKVTQSSRYLVKRTGEKVFLECVQDMDHENMFWYRQDPGLGLRLIYFSYDVKMKEKGDIPEGYSVSREKKERFSLILESASTNQTSMYLCATGGLGSVLNEQFFGPGTRLTVL.

The gene calls are TRBV28 and TRBJ2-5; 10 bases are a match to TRBD1. In germline, CDR1 is MDHEN, CDR2 SYDVKM. Losses at the gene ends were 6 bases for V and 4 bases for J; bases not matched to a gene: 11. This CDR3 is 16 amino acids long. The CDR3 DNA reads as TGTGCCAGCAGGATCCGGGACAGGGGACTTAGAGAGACCCAGTACTTC. Translating it yields CASRIRDRGLRETQYF.

This clonotype was seen only a few times. This chain uses TRBV7-7 with TRBJ2-5; 12 positions match TRBD2. Germline V gene lookup returns CDR1 SSHAT and CDR2 FNYEAQ (reference sequence). The CDR3 is 16 amino acids. V lost 1 base, J lost 5 bases, and 5 bases stayed unmatched. The CDR3 sequence: CASSLGRLAGEETQYF. The CDR3, as DNA: TGTGCCAGCAGCTTAGGCAGACTAGCGGGGGAGGAGACCCAGTACTTC.

This clonotype has only a few counts. V gene TRBV7-6 combines with J gene TRBJ2-7; possible D gene TRBD2, 6 bases. From germline, CDR1 is SGHVS and CDR2 FNYEAQ. The ends were cut back, 5 bases at V and 6 bases at J, with 20 bases in the middle. This CDR3 comprises 15 residues. In DNA form, the CDR3 reads TGTGCCAGCAGCCCCCGCAGTGGGGGGTCCGCCGAGCAGTACTTC. It codes for CASSPRSGGSAEQYF.

A few counts support this clonotype. The J gene is TRBJ2-1, the V gene TRBV20-1; no firm D call. The V end was cut by 6 bases, the J end by 2 bases, with 11 bases between. CDR3 length equals 13 residues. The germline CDR1 and CDR2 sequences are DFQATT and SNEGSKA (reference sequence). DNA of the CDR3: TGCAGTGCCCACCCTGAACCCTACAATGAGCAGTTCTTC. This encodes CSAHPEPYNEQFF.

The chain links TRBV19 to TRBJ1-2, with no clear D. The V end was cut by 3 bases, the J end by 0 bases, with 8 bases between. Per germline, CDR1 LNHDA and CDR2 SQIVND (reference sequence). CDR3 length: 14 residues. In nucleotides, the CDR3 is TGTGCCAGTAGTATTCTTCAGGCTAACTATGGCTACACCTTC. This gives the protein CASSILQANYGYTF. Supplemented by reference TRBV19 and TRBJ1-2, the full variable domain reads DGGITQSPKYLFRKEGQNVTLSCEQNLNHDAMYWYRQDPGQGLRLIYYSQIVNDFQKGDIAEGYSVSREKKESFPLTVTSAQKNPTAFYLCASSILQANYGYTFGSGTRLTVV.